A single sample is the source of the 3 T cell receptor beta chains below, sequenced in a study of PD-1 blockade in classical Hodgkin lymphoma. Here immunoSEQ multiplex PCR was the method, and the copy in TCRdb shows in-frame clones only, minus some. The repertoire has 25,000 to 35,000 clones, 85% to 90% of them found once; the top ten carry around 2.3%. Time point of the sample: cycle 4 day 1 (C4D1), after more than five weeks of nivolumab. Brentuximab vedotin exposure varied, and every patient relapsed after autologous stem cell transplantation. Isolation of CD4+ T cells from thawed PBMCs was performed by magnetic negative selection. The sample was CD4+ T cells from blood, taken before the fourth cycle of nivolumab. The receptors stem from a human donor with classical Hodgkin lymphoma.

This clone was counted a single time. DNA of the CDR3: TGTGCTAGTGGTTTGGTACTCACCCAAGGAACAGATACGCAGTATTTT. As protein: CASGLVLTQGTDTQYF. The chain has TRBV12-5 and TRBJ2-3; D not resolved. Trimming stripped 0 bases from V and 3 bases from J, with 13 bases between. The CDR3 totals 16 residues. Germline V gene lookup returns CDR1 LGHNT and CDR2 FRNRAP.

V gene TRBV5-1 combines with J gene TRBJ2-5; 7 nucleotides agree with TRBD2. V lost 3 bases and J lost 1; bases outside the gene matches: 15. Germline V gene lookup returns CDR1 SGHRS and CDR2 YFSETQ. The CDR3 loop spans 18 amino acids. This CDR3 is CASSYYQRGRRTQETQYF. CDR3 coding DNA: TGCGCCAGCAGCTACTACCAGCGGGGACGAAGGACCCAAGAGACCCAGTACTTC.

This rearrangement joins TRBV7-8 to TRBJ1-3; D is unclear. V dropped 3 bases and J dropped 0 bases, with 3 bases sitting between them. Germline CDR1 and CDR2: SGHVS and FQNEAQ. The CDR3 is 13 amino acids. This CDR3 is CASSFDSGNTIYF. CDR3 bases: TGTGCCAGCAGCTTCGACTCTGGAAACACCATATATTTT.